A selection of T cell receptor beta chains follows, all from one sample in a study of T cells in tuberculosis. Clones were read by immunoSEQ multiplex PCR, and TCRdb kept only the in-frame ones, dropping some. The sample gives some 30,000 clones, about 84% of which show up once; roughly 5% is in the top ten. Source: PBMCs, taken at tuberculosis diagnosis. These receptors were taken from an adult with tuberculosis. Both conserved end residues are part of each CDR3. Each record gives: V gene, J gene, D gene, CDR3 length, clone size, CDR3 DNA, CDR3 protein. The D gene is left open where the match is weak. The size of a clone is reported for some rows only, either as once, few or many, or as a class for expanded clones.

>TRBV4-2|TRBJ2-7|TRBD2|15|NA
TGTGCCAGCAGCCAAGCGCTAGCGGGGGGCTACGAGCAGTACTTC
CASSQALAGGYEQYF
>TRBV30|TRBJ1-1|NA|13|NA
TGTGCCTGGAGTGTTAGAGGGAACACTGAAGCTTTCTTT
CAWSVRGNTEAFF
>TRBV23-1|TRBJ2-1|NA|14|few
TGCGCCAGCAGTCATTCTCAGGGAAGCAATGAGCAGTTCTTC
CASSHSQGSNEQFF
>TRBV7-2|TRBJ2-1|TRBD2|16|NA
TGTGCCAGCAGCCGCGGGCGGGGGTCGACCTACAATGAGCAGTTCTTC
CASSRGRGSTYNEQFF
>TRBV2|TRBJ2-2|TRBD1|15|once
TGTGCCAGCAATCCCCAGGGGGCCGACACCGGGGAGCTGTTTTTT
CASNPQGADTGELFF
>TRBV30|TRBJ1-1|NA|12|NA
TGTGCCTGGAGGAAGCCGACAGGAGAAGCTTTCTTT
CAWRKPTGEAFF
>TRBV7-8|TRBJ1-4|TRBD1|15|NA
TGTGCCAGCAGCCTTGGACAGGGGAGGACTGCAAAACTGTTTTTT
CASSLGQGRTAKLFF
>TRBV19|TRBJ1-5|TRBD1|19|NA
TGTGCCAGTAGTGCCCAACCCATACAGGGGGCGGTGGGCAATCAGCCCCAGCATTTT
CASSAQPIQGAVGNQPQHF
>TRBV28|TRBJ2-5|TRBD2|15|NA
TGTGCCAGCAGCATCGCGGGAGGGCGGGAAGAGACCCAGTACTTC
CASSIAGGREETQYF
>TRBV10-3|TRBJ2-7|TRBD2|13|NA
TGTGCCATCAGGACCTGGACTAGCTGGGAGCAGTACTTC
CAIRTWTSWEQYF
>TRBV27|TRBJ2-1|NA|14|few
TGTGCCAGCAAGTCGGGGGAGTTAAGCAATGAGCAGTTCTTC
CASKSGELSNEQFF
>TRBV5-6|TRBJ2-3|TRBD1|16|once
TGTGCCAGCAGCCGACAGGTGACAGGGGTAACAGATACGCAGTATTTT
CASSRQVTGVTDTQYF
>TRBV13|TRBJ1-4|NA|11|NA
TGTGCCAGCAGGGGAGGGGAAAAACTGTTTTTT
CASRGGEKLFF
>TRBV11-2|TRBJ2-7|TRBD2|15|NA
TGTGCCAGCAGCTACGGACTAGCGGGAGCCTACGAGCAGTACTTC
CASSYGLAGAYEQYF
>TRBV14|TRBJ2-1|TRBD1|18|NA
TGTGCCAGCAGTAGGGATTACAGGGGGCCGAGGTCCTACAATGAGCAGTTCTTC
CASSRDYRGPRSYNEQFF
>TRBV5-4|TRBJ2-3|NA|16|NA
TGTGCCAGCAGCTTGGCCTATGCGGGGAGCACAGATACGCAGTATTTT
CASSLAYAGSTDTQYF
>TRBV6-6|TRBJ1-1|NA|13|NA
TGTGCCAGCAGTTTTACAGGTCTCAATGAGGCTTTCTTT
CASSFTGLNEAFF
>TRBV7-9|TRBJ1-2|NA|14|NA
TGTGCCAGCAGCTCTGACAACCCCAACTATGGCTACACCTTC
CASSSDNPNYGYTF
>TRBV9|TRBJ1-2|NA|15|few
TGTGCCAGCAGCGTAGATCAACGGAGGGTAAATGGCTACACCTTC
CASSVDQRRVNGYTF
>TRBV18|TRBJ2-1|NA|19|NA
TGTGCCAGCTCACCATCCGACAGGAACCCTAGAAGGGACTACAATGAGCAGTTCTTC
CASSPSDRNPRRDYNEQFF
>TRBV9|TRBJ2-1|TRBD2|16|NA
TGTGCCAGCAGCCCCGGACTAGCAGGAACCTACAATGAGCAGTTCTTC
CASSPGLAGTYNEQFF
>TRBV2|TRBJ2-7|TRBD2|16|NA
TGTGCCAGCAGTGTCACGTCGACTAGCGGGGGCTACGAGCAGTACTTC
CASSVTSTSGGYEQYF
>TRBV4-1|TRBJ1-2|NA|15|few
TGCGCCAGCAGCCGCGGGCCCTCAGGGGAGGGTGGCTACACCTTC
CASSRGPSGEGGYTF
>TRBV30|TRBJ2-3|TRBD1|12|NA
TGTGCCTGGAGTGTACATGGACAGGGGGAGTATTTT
CAWSVHGQGEYF
>TRBV18|TRBJ2-5|NA|14|NA
TGTGCCAGCTCACCACCGACTAGAAGAGAGACCCAGTACTTC
CASSPPTRRETQYF
>TRBV6-1|TRBJ1-2|NA|14|NA
TGTGCCAGCAGGGTAGGGGGATCTAACTATGGCTACACCTTC
CASRVGGSNYGYTF
>TRBV15|TRBJ2-7|NA|13|NA
TGTGCCACCAGCAGAGACAGGGTGGGCGAGCAGTACTTC
CATSRDRVGEQYF
>TRBV29-1|TRBJ1-2|NA|13|NA
TGCAGCGTTGCAGATGCAGGCAACTATGGCTACACCTTC
CSVADAGNYGYTF
>TRBV5-1|TRBJ2-4|TRBD1|16|NA
TGCGCCAGCAGCCCGGGACAGGGGGCAGGGGGAAACATTCAGTACTTC
CASSPGQGAGGNIQYF
>TRBV25-1|TRBJ2-7|TRBD2|17|NA
TGTGCCAGCAGTGTCAAGGCTAGCGGGATTCCCTCCTACGAGCAGTACTTC
CASSVKASGIPSYEQYF
>TRBV5-8|TRBJ2-1|NA|17|NA
TGTGCCAGCAGCCTCCACCCCCCGGGACTTACTTACAATGAGCAGTTCTTC
CASSLHPPGLTYNEQFF
>TRBV19|TRBJ2-3|TRBD1|17|NA
TGTGCCAGTAGTATAGGGCTGGGACAGGGGGGCACAGATACGCAGTATTTT
CASSIGLGQGGTDTQYF
>TRBV27|TRBJ2-7|NA|15|NA
TGTGCCAGCAGTTCACGGGGTGGGGGCTCGTACGAGCAGTACTTC
CASSSRGGGSYEQYF
>TRBV19|TRBJ1-3|NA|22|NA
TGTGCCAGTAGTATTGGTACGGGGAGGGCAGGCCGCGTACGAAGCTCTGGAAACACCATATATTTT
CASSIGTGRAGRVRSSGNTIYF
>TRBV27|TRBJ1-5|TRBD1|17|NA
TGTGCCAGCAGTCCCCTCTTCGGACAGGGCACAGGTCAGCCCCAGCATTTT
CASSPLFGQGTGQPQHF
>TRBV2|TRBJ1-5|NA|14|NA
TGTGCCAGCAGGAGAAGTCATAGCAATCAGCCCCAGCATTTT
CASRRSHSNQPQHF
>TRBV6-1|TRBJ1-5|TRBD1|15|NA
TGTGCCAGCAGTAATCAGGGGGCCCTCGGTCAGCCCCAGCATTTT
CASSNQGALGQPQHF
>TRBV5-1|TRBJ2-7|TRBD1|12|NA
TGCGCCAGCACACAGACAGGGTCCGAGCAGTACTTC
CASTQTGSEQYF
>TRBV7-8|TRBJ2-3|NA|13|NA
TGTGCCAGCAGCTTTTACTCCACAGATACGCAGTATTTT
CASSFYSTDTQYF
>TRBV6-5|TRBJ2-7|NA|14|NA
TGTGCCAGCACCCAAGGCGCCGGGACATTCGAGCAGTACTTC
CASTQGAGTFEQYF
>TRBV29-1|TRBJ2-7|TRBD2|12|once
TGCAGCGGGGGTGAGCGGGGGAGCGAGCAGTACTTC
CSGGERGSEQYF
>TRBV30|TRBJ1-5|NA|15|NA
TGTGCCTGGAGTGACGGGGTTTCTAGCAATCAGCCCCAGCATTTT
CAWSDGVSSNQPQHF
>TRBV2|TRBJ1-5|TRBD1|16|NA
TGTGCCAGCACTCAGGCCGGACAGGGGGTAAATCAGCCCCAGCATTTT
CASTQAGQGVNQPQHF
>TRBV6-1|TRBJ1-1|NA|14|NA
TGTGCCAGCAGTGAATTTGCAGGGCAGACTGAAGCTTTCTTT
CASSEFAGQTEAFF
>TRBV7-2|TRBJ1-5|NA|15|NA
TGTGCCAGCAGCTCCTCCGGCAGGGTCAATCAGCCCCAGCATTTT
CASSSSGRVNQPQHF
>TRBV4-1|TRBJ2-1|TRBD2|16|once
TGCGCCAGCAGCCAAGGACTAGGGAGGGCGTACAATGAGCAGTTCTTC
CASSQGLGRAYNEQFF
>TRBV7-9|TRBJ1-1|TRBD1|14|NA
TGTGCCAGCAGTCCCCAGGGGGGGAACACTGAAGCTTTCTTT
CASSPQGGNTEAFF
>TRBV4-1|TRBJ2-2|TRBD2|19|NA
TGCGCCAGCAGCCAGGCCCGACTAGCGGGAGGGCCAAACACCGGGGAGCTGTTTTTT
CASSQARLAGGPNTGELFF
>TRBV5-1|TRBJ1-1|NA|14|few
TGCGCCAGCAGCTTGGACAGTTTGAACACTGAAGCTTTCTTT
CASSLDSLNTEAFF
>TRBV9|TRBJ1-2|TRBD1|15|NA
TGTGCCAGCAGCGTGGGGACAGATTGGTTTTACGGCTACACCTTC
CASSVGTDWFYGYTF
>TRBV2|TRBJ2-1|TRBD1|15|NA
TGTGCCAGCAGTGAAGGGCAGGGGGCTTACAATGAGCAGTTCTTC
CASSEGQGAYNEQFF
>TRBV11-2|TRBJ2-7|TRBD2|16|NA
TGTGCCAGCAGCTTAGTTCGCAGCGGGGACTCCTACGAGCAGTACTTC
CASSLVRSGDSYEQYF
>TRBV11-2|TRBJ1-5|NA|14|NA
TGTGCCAGCAGCTTATTCCGGTTCAATCAGCCCCAGCATTTT
CASSLFRFNQPQHF
>TRBV4-1|TRBJ1-2|NA|15|NA
TGCGCCAGCAGCCAAGAGCGGGGGCCAAACTATGGCTACACCTTC
CASSQERGPNYGYTF
>TRBV10-3|TRBJ2-3|NA|16|NA
TGTGCCATCAGTGAGTCTCTGCGCCAAGGCACAGATACGCAGTATTTT
CAISESLRQGTDTQYF